The subject of this entry is one TCR beta chain. Repertoires were generated with immunoSEQ multiplex PCR, while TCRdb's copy carries only in-frame clones and drops some. In the table there are about 59,000 clones, roughly 80% of which are singletons. From germline, CDR1 is SGHRS and CDR2 YFSETQ. Trimming took off 4 bases at V and 0 bases at J, with 11 bases between the two ends. The CDR3 has 16 amino acids. This sample stems from a study of blood T cell repertoires in COVID-19. Study-wide context: The study drew acute and convalescent COVID-19 samples from the United States, Italy and Spain.

The sample comprised peripheral blood. This TCR came from a man at least 80 years old with acute or convalescent COVID-19. V is TRBV5-1 and J is TRBJ2-6, with a tentative D call TRBD2 (5 bases). CDR3 sequence: CASSADGNSGANVLTF. The CDR3 coding sequence is TGCGCCAGCAGCGCTGACGGGAACTCTGGGGCCAACGTCCTGACTTTC.